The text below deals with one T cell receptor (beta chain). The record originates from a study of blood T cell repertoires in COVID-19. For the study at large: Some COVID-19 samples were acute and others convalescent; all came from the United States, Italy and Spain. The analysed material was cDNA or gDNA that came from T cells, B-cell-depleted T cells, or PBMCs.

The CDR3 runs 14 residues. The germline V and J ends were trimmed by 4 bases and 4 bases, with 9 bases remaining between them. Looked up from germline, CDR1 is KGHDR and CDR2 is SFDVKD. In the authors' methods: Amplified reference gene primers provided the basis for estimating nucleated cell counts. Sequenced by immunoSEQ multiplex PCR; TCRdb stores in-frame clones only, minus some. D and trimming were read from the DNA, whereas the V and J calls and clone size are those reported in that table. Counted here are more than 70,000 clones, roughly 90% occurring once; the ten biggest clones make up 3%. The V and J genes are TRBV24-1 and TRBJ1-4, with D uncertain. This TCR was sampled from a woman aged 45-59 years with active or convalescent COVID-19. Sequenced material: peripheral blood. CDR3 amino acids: CATSDGGLNEKLFF. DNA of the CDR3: TGTGCCACCAGTGACGGAGGTCTTAATGAAAAACTGTTTTTT.